This paragraph covers one TCR beta chain sequence. The antigen remains undetermined. V dropped 5 bases and J dropped 7; count of bases not matched to a gene: 12. Germline assignment: CDR1 SGHTA and CDR2 FQGTGA. The CDR3 has 16 residues. The data were obtained in a study of CD8+CD57+ T cells in acquired aplastic anemia. Study overall: Roughly 3 ug was the average amount of DNA from sorted CD4+ and CD8+ cells. The average read count for CD4+ cells in healthy donors was around 11 million. Findings of the study overall: Patients shared about 30 CD8+ CDR3 sequences with controls. Levels of CD8+ Simpson's diversity were not significantly distinct in patients versus controls.

CDR3 and TCR beta VDJ profiling relied on a genomic DNA template. Each CDR3 protein is one row after TCRdb ran MiXCR on the reads. The sample lists about 130,000 distinct CDR3 sequences; 35% to 50% were seen once. The genes are TRBV7-3 and TRBJ2-1, with 9 bases that match TRBD1. The TCR originated in a human donor in good health, serving as a control. Sequencing was carried out using sorted CD4+, CD8+, or CD8+CD57+ T cells (not recorded which) from PBMCs. CDR3 nucleotides: TGTGCCAGCAGCCCCCGGGACAGGGTCGATGGGAATGAGCAGTTCTTC. This sequence encodes CASSPRDRVDGNEQFF. Supplemented by reference TRBV7-3 and TRBJ2-1, the full variable domain reads GAGVSQTPSNKVTEKGKYVELRCDPISGHTALYWYRQSLGQGPEFLIYFQGTGAADDSGLPNDRFFAVRPEGSVSTLKIQRTERGDSAVYLCASSPRDRVDGNEQFFGPGTRLTVL.